Listed below are T cell receptor beta chains from one sample, sequenced in a study of metastatic and nonmetastatic thyroid tumors. TCRdb re-processed the PCR reads through MiXCR. The data show tens of thousands of clones, 3.5% to 4.5% seen once. Sequencing was done on a sample of blood. Source of these receptors: a female donor with papillary thyroid cancer or a benign thyroid nodule (not recorded which). Some clones in this sample may be carry-over from other donors' samples. The CDR3 runs from the conserved cysteine through the conserved F or W. The order of the fields is clone size, J gene, D gene, V gene, CDR3 DNA, CDR3 protein. A D gene is named only where the DNA matches it firmly. For some rows the clone size is stated as once, few or many, or as a class when expanded; others skip it.

abundance: few; j_gene: TRBJ2-3; d_gene: .; v_gene: TRBV5-6; CDR3nt: TGTGCCAGCAGCTCCTTTGATTTTCGGGGGACAGATACGCAGTATTTT; CDR3aa: CASSSFDFRGTDTQYF
abundance: few; j_gene: TRBJ2-7; d_gene: .; v_gene: TRBV6-2/TRBV6-3; CDR3nt: TGTGCCAGCAGTTACTCCGGTGGTTCCTACGAGCAGTACTTC; CDR3aa: CASSYSGGSYEQYF
abundance: few; j_gene: TRBJ2-2; d_gene: TRBD2; v_gene: TRBV20-1; CDR3nt: TGCAGTGCTACCCCTGGGACTAGCGGAGCGAACACCGGGGAGCTGTTTTTT; CDR3aa: CSATPGTSGANTGELFF
abundance: few; j_gene: TRBJ2-7; d_gene: .; v_gene: TRBV24-1; CDR3nt: TGTGCCACCAGTGACCCCACGTTCGGGCGAGGGGAGCAGTACTTC; CDR3aa: CATSDPTFGRGEQYF
abundance: .; j_gene: TRBJ2-7; d_gene: TRBD1; v_gene: TRBV2; CDR3nt: TGTGCCAGGGACAGGGACGAGCAGTACTTC; CDR3aa: CARDRDEQYF
abundance: medium-sized; j_gene: TRBJ2-2; d_gene: TRBD1; v_gene: TRBV28; CDR3nt: TGTGCCAGCAGTCCAGTTCCGGGACAGGGGACCACCGGGGAGCTGTTTTTT; CDR3aa: CASSPVPGQGTTGELFF
abundance: .; j_gene: TRBJ1-1; d_gene: .; v_gene: TRBV5-4; CDR3nt: TGTGCCAGCAGCTTGTCCGTAAACACTGAAGCTTTCTTT; CDR3aa: CASSLSVNTEAFF
abundance: few; j_gene: TRBJ2-6; d_gene: TRBD1; v_gene: TRBV7-9; CDR3nt: TGTGCCAGCAGAGTCTACGGGACAGGGGCGTCTGGGGCCAACGTCCTGACTTTC; CDR3aa: CASRVYGTGASGANVLTF
abundance: many; j_gene: TRBJ2-3; d_gene: .; v_gene: TRBV19; CDR3nt: TGTGCCAGTAGTATTTCGGATAGAGCAGATACGCAGTATTTT; CDR3aa: CASSISDRADTQYF
abundance: many; j_gene: TRBJ2-4; d_gene: .; v_gene: TRBV3-1; CDR3nt: TGTGCCAGCAGGAAGGGGGGGGCCGACATTCAGTACTTC; CDR3aa: CASRKGGADIQYF
abundance: many; j_gene: TRBJ1-4; d_gene: .; v_gene: TRBV6-1; CDR3nt: TGTGCCAGCAGTGAGGTAGAGGGGCAGGGAGGTGAAAAACTGTTTTTT; CDR3aa: CASSEVEGQGGEKLFF
abundance: once; j_gene: TRBJ1-5; d_gene: .; v_gene: TRBV15; CDR3nt: TGTGCCACCAGCAGAGACCTAAACCCCGGACAGCCCCAGCATTTT; CDR3aa: CATSRDLNPGQPQHF
abundance: .; j_gene: TRBJ1-5; d_gene: .; v_gene: TRBV28; CDR3nt: TGTGCCAGCAGTCAGACGTTTTCACGACTTACCTTTAGCAATCAGCCCCAGCATTTT; CDR3aa: CASSQTFSRLTFSNQPQHF
abundance: many; j_gene: TRBJ2-7; d_gene: .; v_gene: TRBV5-6; CDR3nt: TGTGCCAGCAGCTCACAGGGTTCCTACGAGCAGTACTTC; CDR3aa: CASSSQGSYEQYF
abundance: medium-sized; j_gene: TRBJ2-1; d_gene: TRBD1; v_gene: TRBV6-5; CDR3nt: TGTGCCAGCAGTTACTCGCCAGGGGGATCGAACAATGAGCAGTTCTTC; CDR3aa: CASSYSPGGSNNEQFF
abundance: medium-sized; j_gene: TRBJ1-5; d_gene: TRBD1; v_gene: TRBV28; CDR3nt: TGTGCCAGCAGACAGGACAGGGCCGTCAATCAGCCCCAGCATTTT; CDR3aa: CASRQDRAVNQPQHF
abundance: .; j_gene: TRBJ2-2; d_gene: .; v_gene: TRBV19; CDR3nt: TGTGCCAGTAGTTTGACCCCGGGAACCGGGGAGCTGTTTTTT; CDR3aa: CASSLTPGTGELFF
abundance: many; j_gene: TRBJ1-3; d_gene: .; v_gene: TRBV20-1; CDR3nt: TGCAGTGCTAGAGATAAGGGTACAGGAAACACCATATATTTT; CDR3aa: CSARDKGTGNTIYF
abundance: few; j_gene: TRBJ2-7; d_gene: .; v_gene: TRBV7-3; CDR3nt: TGTGCCAGCAGCCCCGCGGCAGGGAAGAGCTACGAGCAGTACTTC; CDR3aa: CASSPAAGKSYEQYF
abundance: .; j_gene: TRBJ2-1; d_gene: .; v_gene: TRBV7-9; CDR3nt: TGTGCCAGCAGCTTAGTTGGGGAGTGGCTCTGGGATGAGCAGTTCTTC; CDR3aa: CASSLVGEWLWDEQFF
abundance: .; j_gene: TRBJ2-3; d_gene: .; v_gene: TRBV7-8; CDR3nt: TGTGCCAGCACCTCATACGATAGGTTGGATACGCAGTATTTT; CDR3aa: CASTSYDRLDTQYF
abundance: many; j_gene: TRBJ1-6; d_gene: .; v_gene: TRBV18; CDR3nt: TGTGCCAGCTCACCTTTTCAGGGCGGTAATTCACCCCTCCACTTT; CDR3aa: CASSPFQGGNSPLHF
abundance: .; j_gene: TRBJ1-2; d_gene: .; v_gene: TRBV6-1; CDR3nt: TGTGCCAGCAGCTCCGGACACGGCGGTGGCTACACCTTC; CDR3aa: CASSSGHGGGYTF
abundance: few; j_gene: TRBJ2-1; d_gene: .; v_gene: TRBV20-1; CDR3nt: TGCAGTGCTCCCCGGGACTACAATGAGCAGTTCTTC; CDR3aa: CSAPRDYNEQFF
abundance: many; j_gene: TRBJ2-5; d_gene: TRBD2; v_gene: TRBV7-3; CDR3nt: TGTGCCAGCAGCTGGGGGACTATGCAAGAGACCCAGTACTTC; CDR3aa: CASSWGTMQETQYF
abundance: few; j_gene: TRBJ1-1; d_gene: .; v_gene: TRBV20-1; CDR3nt: TGCAGTGCTATTTACTCCAGTGAAGCTTTCTTT; CDR3aa: CSAIYSSEAFF